The rows below give T cell receptor beta chains drawn from one sample of a study of T cell responses to AZD1222 COVID-19 vaccine. Libraries were prepared by immunoSEQ multiplex PCR; TCRdb keeps only in-frame clonotypes and omits some of them. The table records tens of thousands of clones, roughly 84% of them present only once. This material consisted of peripheral blood, taken on day 0 of AZD1222 vaccination. Source of these receptors: an adult in good health. CDR3s include the opening cysteine and the closing phenylalanine or tryptophan.

J gene	V gene	CDR3 protein
TRBJ1-1	TRBV7-8	CASSPRGGTTGEAFF
TRBJ2-1	TRBV27	CASSLILAGGSHEQFF
TRBJ1-2	TRBV6-2/TRBV6-3	CASSRTGLVGGYTF
TRBJ2-7	TRBV2	CASSPRGTGTYEQYF
TRBJ2-1	TRBV7-7	CASSRGTSGYNEQFF
TRBJ1-3	TRBV6-6	CASSFGGTGNTIYF
TRBJ2-2	TRBV10-3	CAISRQDPNTGELFF
TRBJ1-3	TRBV28	CASSPGGSGNTIYF
TRBJ2-1	TRBV5-1	CASSNSGDSYNEQFF
TRBJ2-7	TRBV12-3/TRBV12-4	CASSFQGADEQYF
TRBJ2-7	TRBV3-1/TRBV3-2	CASSQDMTSGYYEQYF
TRBJ2-1	TRBV3-1/TRBV3-2	CASSQKPGQGYNEQFF
TRBJ2-1	TRBV19	CASSIDRRLDNEQFF
TRBJ1-1	TRBV7-2	CASSFMENTEAFF
TRBJ1-5	TRBV4-3	CASSQDLSPGRGQPQHF
TRBJ2-7	TRBV5-6	CASRGLTHYEQYF
TRBJ2-1	TRBV4-2	CASSQDHTDEQFF
TRBJ1-2	TRBV5-4	CASSFSSYYGYTF
TRBJ1-2	TRBV28	CASSLPTLMTIPRGYTF
TRBJ1-4	TRBV2	CASSSGGATNEKLFF
TRBJ2-5	TRBV2	CASSLQGLETQYF
TRBJ2-1	TRBV14	CASSQVLYNEQFF
TRBJ2-3	TRBV7-2	CASSLARTDTQYF
TRBJ2-3	TRBV28	CASSKTGTDTQYF
TRBJ2-4	TRBV19	CASTDPGAKNIQYF
TRBJ1-4	TRBV5-8	CASSLPGQGRDEKLFF
TRBJ1-5	TRBV7-4	CASSNMSRLWIVPSNQPQHF
TRBJ1-5	TRBV28	CASTMTGEVQPQHF
TRBJ1-6	TRBV30	CAWSPGTPLHF
TRBJ1-4	TRBV15	CATSTNRGAGEKLFF
TRBJ1-2	TRBV7-9	CASSLAGQGDYGYTF
TRBJ1-5	TRBV4-2	CASSQTGQGVQPQHF
TRBJ2-1	TRBV5-1	CASSLAASGGADEQFF
TRBJ1-3	TRBV5-6	CASSLLTADWERTIYF
TRBJ2-7	TRBV6-5	CASSYGGGVSSYEQYF
TRBJ1-5	TRBV29-1	CSVRQGAGQPQHF
TRBJ1-5	TRBV2	CASSEQGGNQPQHF
TRBJ2-1	TRBV18	CASSRGQTGYNEQFF
TRBJ1-6	TRBV6-5	CASSWNREFNSPLHF
TRBJ2-1	TRBV2	CASRLAGTTFF
TRBJ1-2	TRBV2	CASSGTGINYGYTF